The source of this T cell receptor beta chain is a study of T-cell memory formation after mild COVID-19 listed by TCRdb under 2021. Regarding the research as a whole: TCR sequence clusters from the two donors were largely donor specific. In a couple of donors, T-cell clones that expanded and contracted after mild COVID-19 were followed by sequencing TCRalpha and TCRbeta repertoires longitudinally. The cohort comprised two young, previously healthy adult volunteers, one female and one male. Overall results and qualifications from the work: Only two mild cases were covered by the study, and larger cohorts that include severe cases with pre-infection samples were considered necessary. Contracting CD4+ clones were found mainly in CM and EM memory subsets, while CD8+ clones were enriched in EMRA. Clones that contracted from day 15 to 85 showed balanced CD4/CD8 phenotypes, whereas a second wave of clones that expanded from day 15 to 37 leaned towards CD4+. SARS-CoV-2 specificity was not confirmed for the second-wave clones peaking on day 37. The detection of some responding clones in pre-infection memory suggests that pre-existing cross-reactive memory T cells joined the SARS-CoV-2 response.

Details on this clonotype: Its antigen is still unknown. Per-base quality was not reported, and no clone a single base away is much larger than it.

The sequencer listed for this sample is Illumina NovaSeq 6000. Using 5'RACE with constant-segment primers, TCRalpha and TCRbeta cDNA libraries were constructed, with sample barcodes and unique molecular identifiers added in the process. Trizol reagent was used to extract RNA from every sample. Library amplification was performed in two PCR steps, and a second sample barcode and Illumina TruSeq adapters were introduced in the second step. Sequencing of libraries was performed on an Illumina NovaSeq with 2 x 150 bp paired-end reads. Processing in the source paper ran as follows. Demultiplexing of reads and collapsing into UMI-guided consensus sequences were performed with migec v1.2.7. Using mixcr v2.1.11, UMI consensuses were aligned to TRA and TRB V and J templates and then assembled into clonotypes. Expanded or contracted clonotypes were those called significant by both edgeR and NoisET, with noise models trained on biological replicates. edgeR calls used a false discovery rate-adjusted p below 0.01 and a log2 fold-change threshold of 1. As an exploratory analysis of dynamics, max-normalized trajectories of the 1000 most abundant clonotypes were examined by PCA with hierarchical clustering. Separately sequenced CD4+ and CD8+ repertoires were used to assign a CD4 or CD8 phenotype to each responding clone. Using fastp at Q25 and MiXCR, TCRdb reprocessed the public reads and kept productive beta chains. Identical CDR3 protein sequences are pooled into one entry, listed with their most common genes and DNA. These V and J calls are TCRdb output, not the study's own analysis. This sample gives fewer than 90,000 distinct CDR3 sequences in total; around 13% of them show up just once. Approximately 41% of the sample rests with the top ten.

From cysteine to phenylalanine, the CDR3 is 15 amino acids long. Only the CDR3 portion is preserved as DNA: 45 bases, with reading frame beginning at the first base. Sequences SGHRS (CDR1) and YFSETQ (CDR2) are obtained from the germline V gene. Germline trimming: 1 base from V, 4 bases from J; junction bases outside gene matches: 6. Ficoll-Paque density gradient centrifugation was used to isolate PBMCs. The sequence links TRBV5-1 to TRBJ2-7, and 9 junction bases match TRBD2. This sequence originates from a man aged 18 to 29 who had mild COVID-19 (a few samples of this study predate the infection). The sample titles of this study are shuffled in the database, so cell type and time point are left out; the donor was told from shared clones. What was sequenced was PBMCs or a T cell subset sorted from them (not recorded which). The sequenced DNA: TGCGCCAGCAGCTTGAATAGCGGGAGTATGTACGAGCAGTACTTC. The translation is CASSLNSGSMYEQYF.